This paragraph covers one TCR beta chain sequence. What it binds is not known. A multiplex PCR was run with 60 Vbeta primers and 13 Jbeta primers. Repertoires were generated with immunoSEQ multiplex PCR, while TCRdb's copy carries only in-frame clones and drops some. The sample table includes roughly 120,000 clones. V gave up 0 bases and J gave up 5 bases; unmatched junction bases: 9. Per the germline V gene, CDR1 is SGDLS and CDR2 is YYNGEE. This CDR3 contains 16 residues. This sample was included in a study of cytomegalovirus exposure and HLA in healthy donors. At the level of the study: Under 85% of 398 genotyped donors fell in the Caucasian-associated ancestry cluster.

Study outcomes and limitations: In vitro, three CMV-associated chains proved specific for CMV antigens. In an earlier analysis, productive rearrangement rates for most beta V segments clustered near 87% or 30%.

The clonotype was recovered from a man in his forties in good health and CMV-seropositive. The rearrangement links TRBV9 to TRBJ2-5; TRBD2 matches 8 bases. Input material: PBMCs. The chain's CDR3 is CASSVEAIAGTETQYF. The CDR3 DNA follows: TGTGCCAGCAGCGTAGAGGCAATAGCGGGAACGGAGACCCAGTACTTC.